This T cell receptor beta chain derives from a study of blood T cell repertoires in COVID-19. TCRdb's copy holds only in-frame clones and misses some; the assay was immunoSEQ multiplex PCR. The repertoire holds some 100,000 clones, with roughly 82% as singletons. Germline V gene sequence: CDR1 LGHDT, CDR2 YNNKEL (reference sequence). This CDR3 comprises 14 residues. J lost 8 bases, V lost 4 bases, and 4 bases had no gene match. This clone came up once. The sample comprised peripheral blood. The chain is built from TRBV3-1 (or the pseudogene TRBV3-2) and TRBJ1-4; TRBD1 aligns across 10 bases. The receptor's source is a woman older than 75 with active or convalescent COVID-19. For the CDR3, the DNA is TGTGCCAGCAGCCTTGACAGGGGGCTGGAAAAACTGTTTTTT. Its protein product is CASSLDRGLEKLFF.